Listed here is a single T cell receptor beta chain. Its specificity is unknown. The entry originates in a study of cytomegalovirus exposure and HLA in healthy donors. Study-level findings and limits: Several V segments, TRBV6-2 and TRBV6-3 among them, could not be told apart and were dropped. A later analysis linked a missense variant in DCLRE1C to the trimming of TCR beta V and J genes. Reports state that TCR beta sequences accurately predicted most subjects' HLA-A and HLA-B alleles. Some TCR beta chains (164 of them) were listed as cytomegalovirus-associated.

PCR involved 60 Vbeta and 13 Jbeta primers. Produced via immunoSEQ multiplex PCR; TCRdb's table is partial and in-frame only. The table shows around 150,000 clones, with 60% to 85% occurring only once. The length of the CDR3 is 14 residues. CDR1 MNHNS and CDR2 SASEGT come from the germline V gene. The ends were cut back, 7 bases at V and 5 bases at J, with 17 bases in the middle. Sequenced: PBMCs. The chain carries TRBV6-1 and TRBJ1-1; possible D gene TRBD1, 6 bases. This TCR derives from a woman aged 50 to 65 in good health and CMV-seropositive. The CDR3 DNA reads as TGTGCCAGCATTCGGGACATTTTGGAAACTGAAGCTTTCTTT. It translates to CASIRDILETEAFF.